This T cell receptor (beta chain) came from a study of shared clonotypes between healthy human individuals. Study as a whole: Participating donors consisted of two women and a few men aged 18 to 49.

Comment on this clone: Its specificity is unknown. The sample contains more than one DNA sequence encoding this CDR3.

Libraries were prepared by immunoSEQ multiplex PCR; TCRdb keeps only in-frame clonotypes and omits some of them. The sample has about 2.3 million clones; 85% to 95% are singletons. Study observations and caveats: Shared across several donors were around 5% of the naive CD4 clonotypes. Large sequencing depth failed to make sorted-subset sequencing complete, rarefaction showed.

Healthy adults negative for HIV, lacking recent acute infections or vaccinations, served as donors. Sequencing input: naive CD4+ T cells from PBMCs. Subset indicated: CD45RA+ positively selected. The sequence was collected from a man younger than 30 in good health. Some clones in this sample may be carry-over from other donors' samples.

This CDR3 is CASSLGLDNEQFF. DNA for the CDR3: TGTGCCAGCTCCCTCGGACTAGATAATGAGCAGTTCTTC. This chain links TRBV18 with TRBJ2-1; TRBD2 matches at 7 bases. The length of the CDR3 is 13 residues. Germline CDR1 reads KGHSH; CDR2 reads LQKENI. J was trimmed by 7 bases and V by 6 bases; bases with no gene match: 6.